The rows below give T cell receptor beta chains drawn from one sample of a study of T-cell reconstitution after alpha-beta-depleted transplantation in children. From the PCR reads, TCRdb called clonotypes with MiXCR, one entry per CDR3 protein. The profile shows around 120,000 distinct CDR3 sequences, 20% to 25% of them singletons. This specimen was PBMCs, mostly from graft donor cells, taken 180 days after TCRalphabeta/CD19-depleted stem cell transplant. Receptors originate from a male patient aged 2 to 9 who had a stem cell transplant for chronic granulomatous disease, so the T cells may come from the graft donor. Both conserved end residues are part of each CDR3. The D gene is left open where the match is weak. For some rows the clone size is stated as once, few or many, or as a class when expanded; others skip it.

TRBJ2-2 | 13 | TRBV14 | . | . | CASSQAIRTELFF | TGTGCCAGCAGCCAAGCGATCAGGACGGAGCTGTTTTTT
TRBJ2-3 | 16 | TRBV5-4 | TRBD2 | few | CASSPTGTSVTDTQYF | TGTGCCAGCAGCCCCACCGGGACTAGCGTTACAGATACGCAGTATTTT
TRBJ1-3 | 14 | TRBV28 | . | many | CASTLGLSGNTIYF | TGTGCCAGCACCCTGGGCCTCTCTGGAAACACCATATATTTT
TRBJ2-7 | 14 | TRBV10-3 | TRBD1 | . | CAISVAGGYYEQYF | TGTGCCATCAGTGTTGCAGGGGGCTATTACGAGCAGTACTTC
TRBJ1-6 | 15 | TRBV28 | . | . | CASLASVRGNSPLHF | TGTGCCAGCCTCGCCTCGGTGAGGGGGAATTCACCCCTCCACTTT
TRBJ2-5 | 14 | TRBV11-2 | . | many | CASSLFAVQETQYF | TGTGCCAGCAGCTTATTTGCAGTACAAGAGACCCAGTACTTC
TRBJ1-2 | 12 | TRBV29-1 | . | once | CSVDRGNYGYTF | TGCAGCGTTGACAGGGGAAACTATGGCTACACCTTC
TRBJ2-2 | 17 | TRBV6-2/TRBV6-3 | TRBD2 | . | CASSDHSGGPNTGELFF | TGTGCCAGCAGTGACCATAGCGGGGGGCCGAACACCGGGGAGCTGTTTTTT
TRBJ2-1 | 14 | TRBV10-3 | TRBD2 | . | CAITGLAEYNEQFF | TGTGCCATCACTGGACTAGCGGAATACAATGAGCAGTTCTTC
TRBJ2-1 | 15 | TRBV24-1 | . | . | CATSEAGSHYNEQFF | TGTGCCACCAGTGAGGCCGGGTCCCATTACAATGAGCAGTTCTTC
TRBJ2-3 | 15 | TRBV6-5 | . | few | CASRYGTSRTDTQYF | TGTGCCAGCAGATACGGGACCTCCCGCACAGATACGCAGTATTTT
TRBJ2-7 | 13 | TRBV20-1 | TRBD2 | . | CSEPQREGYEQYF | TGCAGCGAACCACAGCGGGAGGGCTACGAGCAGTACTTC
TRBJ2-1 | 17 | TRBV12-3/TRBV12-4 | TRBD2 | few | CASRSGTSGASYNEQFF | TGTGCCAGCAGATCCGGGACTAGCGGGGCCTCCTACAATGAGCAGTTCTTC
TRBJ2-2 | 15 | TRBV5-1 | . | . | CASSLAWGIAGELFF | TGCGCCAGCAGCTTGGCCTGGGGGATCGCCGGGGAGCTGTTTTTT
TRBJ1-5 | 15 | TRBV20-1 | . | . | CSAARAAQSNQPQHF | TGCAGTGCGGCCCGGGCAGCCCAGAGCAATCAGCCCCAGCATTTT
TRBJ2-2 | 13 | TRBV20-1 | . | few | CSAAGFGTGELFF | TGCAGTGCGGCTGGGTTTGGCACCGGGGAGCTGTTTTTT
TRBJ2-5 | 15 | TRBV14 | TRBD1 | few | CASSQDPGGRETQYF | TGTGCCAGCAGCCAAGATCCAGGGGGACGAGAGACCCAGTACTTC